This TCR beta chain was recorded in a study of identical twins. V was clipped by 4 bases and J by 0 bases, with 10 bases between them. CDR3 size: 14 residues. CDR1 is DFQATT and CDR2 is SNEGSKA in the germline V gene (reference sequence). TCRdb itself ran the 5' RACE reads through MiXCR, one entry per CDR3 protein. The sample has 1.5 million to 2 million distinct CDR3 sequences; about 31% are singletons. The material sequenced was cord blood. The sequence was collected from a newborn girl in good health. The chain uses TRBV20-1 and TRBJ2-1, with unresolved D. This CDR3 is CSANSPSSYNEQFF. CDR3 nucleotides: TGCAGTGCTAACTCGCCGAGCTCCTACAATGAGCAGTTCTTC.